What follows are 18 T cell receptor beta chains derived from one specimen sequenced in a study of blood T cell repertoires in COVID-19. Assay used: immunoSEQ multiplex PCR; TCRdb lists only in-frame clones, some missing. This repertoire shows more than 80,000 clones, under 85% found once; its top ten account for around 3.3%. Source material: peripheral blood. The receptors shown here come from an elderly woman with COVID-19, enrolled during active disease.

The chain is built from TRBV5-6 and TRBJ1-2; 8 bases agree with TRBD1. V was pared by 0 bases and J by 8 bases, with 15 bases of the junction left unmatched. Germline lookup yields CDR1 SGHDT and CDR2 YYEEEE. This CDR3 is 17 amino acids long. The CDR3, as DNA: TGTGCCAGCAGCTTGGGTATTCTTGTAGACAGGGGAGACGGCTACACCTTC. The encoded protein is CASSLGILVDRGDGYTF.

The chain has TRBV18 and TRBJ2-3, with 9 nucleotides matching TRBD2. J was trimmed by 5 bases and V by 3 bases; bases with no gene match: 9. This CDR3 comprises 16 residues. Germline CDR1 reads KGHSH; CDR2 reads LQKENI. Here the CDR3 reads CASSPETSGLGDTQYF. CDR3 bases: TGTGCCAGCTCACCCGAGACTAGCGGTCTGGGAGATACGCAGTATTTT.

The V and J genes are TRBV18 and TRBJ1-3, with D perhaps TRBD1 (6 bases). The V and J ends lost 4 bases and 2 bases respectively, with 12 bases between them. This CDR3 spans 15 amino acids. Germline V CDR1 and CDR2: KGHSH, LQKENI. Here the CDR3 reads CASSQHRDPGNTIYF. The DNA of the CDR3 is TGTGCCAGCTCACAACACAGGGACCCTGGAAACACCATATATTTT.

V and J are TRBV4-1 and TRBJ2-1; TRBD2 is a possible D gene (6 bases). CDR3 length: 16 amino acids. Germline CDR1 MGHRA, CDR2 YSYEKL. Trimming removed 1 base at V and 5 bases at J, with 15 bases between. The CDR3 is CASSQVALSGNNEQFF. For the CDR3, the DNA is TGCGCCAGCAGCCAAGTAGCACTTAGCGGTAACAATGAGCAGTTCTTC.

This sequence joins TRBV7-2 and TRBJ2-1, with TRBD2 matching 16 bases. J lost 14 bases, V lost 4 bases, and 5 bases had no gene match. The germline V gene has CDR1 SGHTA and CDR2 FQGNSA. CDR3 length: 14 amino acids. The CDR3 loop is CASSSGTSGGAEFF. The CDR3 DNA follows: TGTGCCAGCAGCTCCGGGACTAGCGGGGGGGCTGAGTTCTTC.

The chain combines TRBV19 with TRBJ2-7; TRBD2 agrees at 11 bases. The junction had 7 bases not matched to a gene; V was cut back by 4 bases and J by 2 bases. The CDR3 consists of 16 residues. Germline V CDR1 and CDR2: LNHDA, SQIVND (reference sequence). CDR3 nucleotides: TGTGCCAGTAGTAGGGACCTAGCGGGAGGTACCTACGAGCAGTACTTC. Amino acids: CASSRDLAGGTYEQYF.

The rearrangement links TRBV7-2 to TRBJ2-7, with D perhaps TRBD1 (5 bases). Trimming pared 1 base from V and 0 bases from J, leaving 7 bases between. Per germline, CDR1 SGHTA and CDR2 FQGNSA. The CDR3 spans 14 residues. CDR3 residues: CASSLVQGSYEQYF. CDR3 nucleotide sequence: TGTGCCAGCAGCTTAGTGCAGGGCTCCTACGAGCAGTACTTC.

This chain connects TRBV29-1 to TRBJ1-2, with D possibly being TRBD1 (6 bases). The CDR3 runs to 12 residues. Germline values: CDR1 SQVTM, CDR2 ANQGSEA. V was cut by 7 bases and J by 0 bases, with 9 bases left in between. CDR3 coding DNA: TGCAGCGGAGGGGGAGCTAACTATGGCTACACCTTC. The encoded protein is CSGGGANYGYTF.

The rearrangement uses TRBV19 and TRBJ1-2; 9 bases map to TRBD1. V shed 1 base and J 4 bases; nucleotides not matched to a gene: 4. Germline CDR1 is LNHDA and CDR2 is SQIVND (reference sequence). The CDR3 spans 15 residues. The CDR3 nucleotides read TGTGCCAGTAGTATAGTCCAGACAGGGGGCTATGGCTACACCTTC. It specifies CASSIVQTGGYGYTF.

This chain joins TRBV19 and TRBJ1-5; maybe TRBD1 (5 bases). The germline V and J ends were trimmed by 6 bases and 1 base, with 10 bases remaining between them. Per the germline V gene, CDR1 is LNHDA and CDR2 is SQIVND (reference sequence). The CDR3 spans 14 residues. CDR3: CASRWEGSNQPQHF. The CDR3 nucleotides read TGTGCCAGTAGATGGGAGGGGAGCAATCAGCCCCAGCATTTT. Drawing the rest from reference TRBV19 and TRBJ1-5, the complete variable domain is DGGITQSPKYLFRKEGQNVTLSCEQNLNHDAMYWYRQDPGQGLRLIYYSQIVNDFQKGDIAEGYSVSREKKESFPLTVTSAQKNPTAFYLCASRWEGSNQPQHFGDGTRLSIL.

There are a few counts of this clone. The rearrangement uses TRBV18 and TRBJ2-5; a weak D match, TRBD2 (5 bases). Looked up from germline, CDR1 is KGHSH and CDR2 is LQKENI. The CDR3 is made up of 15 amino acids. The V end was cut by 3 bases, the J end by 5 bases, with 16 bases between. Written as DNA, the CDR3 is TGTGCCAGCTCACCCCAACCCATACGAGGGGAGACCCAGTACTTC. Its protein product is CASSPQPIRGETQYF.

The chain couples TRBV18 to TRBJ2-7, with D uncertain. Trimming left V 2 bases short and J 5 bases short, with 16 bases between. This CDR3 contains 15 residues. CDR1 is KGHSH and CDR2 is LQKENI in the germline V gene. This CDR3 reads CASSPFISGEDEQYF. DNA of the CDR3: TGTGCCAGCTCACCATTTATATCGGGTGAGGACGAGCAGTACTTC.

This clone occurred a few times. CDR3 nucleotides: TGCGCCAGCAGCTTATTTGGCGGTAACACTGAAGCTTTCTTT. Amino acid sequence: CASSLFGGNTEAFF. The J gene is TRBJ1-1, the V gene TRBV5-1; D is ambiguous. Trimming pared 2 bases from V and 2 bases from J, leaving 10 bases between. The length of the CDR3 is 14 residues. The germline V gene has CDR1 SGHRS and CDR2 YFSETQ.

The rearrangement links TRBV30 to TRBJ2-7, with 9 bases identical to TRBD2. CDR1 and CDR2 (germline): GTSNPN, SVGIG (reference sequence). The junction had 8 bases not matched to a gene; V was cut back by 0 bases and J by 2 bases. The CDR3 length is 16 residues. The CDR3 spells CAWSVRVAGATYEQYF. The DNA of the CDR3 is TGTGCCTGGAGTGTGAGGGTAGCGGGGGCCACCTACGAGCAGTACTTC.

This CDR3 is CAISFEGGLNQPQHF. CDR3 DNA sequence: TGTGCCATCAGCTTTGAGGGAGGGTTAAATCAGCCCCAGCATTTT. This chain connects TRBV10-3 to TRBJ1-5; no reliable D call. CDR1 is ENHRY and CDR2 is SYGVKD in the germline V gene. V gave up 6 bases and J gave up 4 bases, with 16 bases separating them. The CDR3 sequence is 15 residues long.

On this clone itself: The sample has other DNA sequences that encode this CDR3 too. This chain's CDR3 is CASSKGATEAFF. CDR3 DNA sequence: TGTGCCAGCAGCAAGGGGGCCACTGAAGCTTTCTTT. The chain is built from TRBV11-3 and TRBJ1-1; 7 bases are a match to TRBD1. Germline values: CDR1 SGHNT, CDR2 YENEEA. V shed 5 bases, J shed 4 bases, and the junction held 1 base outside the gene matches. The CDR3 is 12 residues long.

This chain uses TRBV18 with TRBJ2-3; the match to TRBD1 covers 8 bases. Germline loops: CDR1 KGHSH, CDR2 LQKENI. The ends lost 2 bases at V and 4 bases at J; junction bases unmatched: 8. The CDR3 length is 16 residues. The CDR3: CASSPIAGGSADTQYF. The DNA for the CDR3 is TGTGCCAGCTCACCAATAGCAGGGGGCAGTGCAGATACGCAGTATTTT.

The chain joins TRBV4-2 to TRBJ1-2, with unresolved D. Germline V gene data show CDR1 as LGHNA and CDR2 as YNFKEQ. CDR3 length equals 14 residues. V was clipped by 5 bases and J by 0 bases, with 10 bases between them. The CDR3 region is CASSSQATNYGYTF. DNA of the CDR3: TGTGCCAGCAGCTCGCAGGCGACTAACTATGGCTACACCTTC.